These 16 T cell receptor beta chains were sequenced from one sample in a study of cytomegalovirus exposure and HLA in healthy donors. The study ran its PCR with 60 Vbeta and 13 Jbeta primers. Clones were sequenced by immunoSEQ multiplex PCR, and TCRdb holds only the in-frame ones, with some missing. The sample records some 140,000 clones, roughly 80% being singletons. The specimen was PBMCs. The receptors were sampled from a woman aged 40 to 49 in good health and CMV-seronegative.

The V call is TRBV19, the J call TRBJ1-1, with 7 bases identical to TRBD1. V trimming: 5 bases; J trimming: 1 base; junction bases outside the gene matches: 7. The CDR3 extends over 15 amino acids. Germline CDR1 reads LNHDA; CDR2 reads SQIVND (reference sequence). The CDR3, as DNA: TGTGCCAGTAGTGCTGGGACAGTCAAGAACACTGAAGCTTTCTTT. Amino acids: CASSAGTVKNTEAFF. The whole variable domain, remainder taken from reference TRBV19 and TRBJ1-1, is DGGITQSPKYLFRKEGQNVTLSCEQNLNHDAMYWYRQDPGQGLRLIYYSQIVNDFQKGDIAEGYSVSREKKESFPLTVTSAQKNPTAFYLCASSAGTVKNTEAFFGQGTRLTVV.

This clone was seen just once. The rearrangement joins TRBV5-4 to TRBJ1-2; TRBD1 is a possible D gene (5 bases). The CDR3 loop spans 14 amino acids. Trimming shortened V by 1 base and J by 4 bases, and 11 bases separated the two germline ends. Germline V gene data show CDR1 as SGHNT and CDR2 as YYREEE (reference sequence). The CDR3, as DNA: TGTGCCAGCAGCTTGCCGGGACTCACCTATGGCTACACCTTC. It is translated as CASSLPGLTYGYTF.

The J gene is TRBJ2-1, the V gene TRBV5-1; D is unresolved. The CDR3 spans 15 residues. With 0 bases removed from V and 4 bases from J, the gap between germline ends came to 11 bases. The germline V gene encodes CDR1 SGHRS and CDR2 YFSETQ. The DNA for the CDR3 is TGCGCCAGCAGCTTGGAAGCGATTGTTTACAATGAGCAGTTCTTC. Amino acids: CASSLEAIVYNEQFF.

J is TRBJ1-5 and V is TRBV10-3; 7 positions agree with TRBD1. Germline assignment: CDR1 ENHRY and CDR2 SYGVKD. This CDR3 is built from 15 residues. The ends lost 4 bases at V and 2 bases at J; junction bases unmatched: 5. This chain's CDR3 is CAISGQGGGNQPQHF. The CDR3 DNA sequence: TGTGCCATCAGTGGCCAGGGGGGAGGCAATCAGCCCCAGCATTTT.

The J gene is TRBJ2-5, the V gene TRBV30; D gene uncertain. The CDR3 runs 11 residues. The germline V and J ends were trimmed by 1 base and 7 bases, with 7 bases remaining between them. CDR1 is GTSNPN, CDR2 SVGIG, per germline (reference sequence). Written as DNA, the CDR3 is TGTGCCTGGAGTGCTTCCGGGACCCAGTACTTC. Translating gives CAWSASGTQYF.

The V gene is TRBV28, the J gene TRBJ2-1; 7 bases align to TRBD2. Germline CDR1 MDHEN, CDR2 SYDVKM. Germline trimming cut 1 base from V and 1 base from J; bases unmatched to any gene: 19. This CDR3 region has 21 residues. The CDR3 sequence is CASSLSTGRIFDLSSYNEQFF. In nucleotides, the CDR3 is TGTGCCAGCAGTTTATCCACCGGGAGGATATTTGACTTGTCGTCCTACAATGAGCAGTTCTTC.

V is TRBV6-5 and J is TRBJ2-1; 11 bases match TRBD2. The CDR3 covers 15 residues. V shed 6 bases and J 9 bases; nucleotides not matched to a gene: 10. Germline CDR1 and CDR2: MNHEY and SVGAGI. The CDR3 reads CASSPPTSGSSEQFF. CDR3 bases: TGTGCCAGCAGCCCCCCCACTAGCGGGAGCAGTGAGCAGTTCTTC.

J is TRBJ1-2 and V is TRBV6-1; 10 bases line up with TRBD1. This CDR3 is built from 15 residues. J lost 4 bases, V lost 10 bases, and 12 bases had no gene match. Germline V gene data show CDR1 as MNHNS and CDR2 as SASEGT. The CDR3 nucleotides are TGTGCCAACAAGTGGGGGACAGGGGAGGGCTATGGCTACACCTTC. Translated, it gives CANKWGTGEGYGYTF.

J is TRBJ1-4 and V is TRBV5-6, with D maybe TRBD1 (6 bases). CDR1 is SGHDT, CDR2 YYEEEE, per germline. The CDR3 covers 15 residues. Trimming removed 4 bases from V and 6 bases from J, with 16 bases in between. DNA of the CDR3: TGTGCCAGCAGCCCCGGACAGAGGCAGGATGAAAAACTGTTTTTT. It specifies CASSPGQRQDEKLFF.

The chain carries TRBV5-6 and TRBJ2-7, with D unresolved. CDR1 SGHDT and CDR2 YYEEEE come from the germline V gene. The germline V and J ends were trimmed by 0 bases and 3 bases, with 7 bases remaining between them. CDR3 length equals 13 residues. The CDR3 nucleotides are TGTGCCAGCAGCTTGGCCGCAGGCTACGAGCAGTACTTC. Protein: CASSLAAGYEQYF.

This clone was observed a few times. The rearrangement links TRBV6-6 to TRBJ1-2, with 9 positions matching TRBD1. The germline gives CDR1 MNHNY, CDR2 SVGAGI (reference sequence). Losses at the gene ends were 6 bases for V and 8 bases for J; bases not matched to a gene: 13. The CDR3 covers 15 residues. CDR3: CASRNLLDRGVGYTF. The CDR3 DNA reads TGTGCCAGCAGAAACCTGTTAGACAGGGGGGTCGGCTACACCTTC.

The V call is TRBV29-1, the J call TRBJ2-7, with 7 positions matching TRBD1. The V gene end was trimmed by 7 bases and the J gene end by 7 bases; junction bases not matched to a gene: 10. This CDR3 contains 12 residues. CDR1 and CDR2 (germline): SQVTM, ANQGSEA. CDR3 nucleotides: TGCAGCGGCCGGGACAGTAATCATGAGCAGTACTTC. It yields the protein CSGRDSNHEQYF.

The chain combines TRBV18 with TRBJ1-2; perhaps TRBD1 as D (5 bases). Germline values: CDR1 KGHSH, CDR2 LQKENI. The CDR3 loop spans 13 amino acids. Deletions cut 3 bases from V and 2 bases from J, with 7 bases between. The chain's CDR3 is CASSPDKNYGYTF. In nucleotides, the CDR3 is TGTGCCAGCTCACCGGACAAGAACTATGGCTACACCTTC.

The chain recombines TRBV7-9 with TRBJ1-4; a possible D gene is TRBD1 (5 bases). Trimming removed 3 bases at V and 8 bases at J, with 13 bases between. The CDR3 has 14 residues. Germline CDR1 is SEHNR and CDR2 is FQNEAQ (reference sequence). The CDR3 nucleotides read TGTGCCAGCAGCTTGCCGGGGGAAGGGGAAAAACTGTTTTTT. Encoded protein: CASSLPGEGEKLFF. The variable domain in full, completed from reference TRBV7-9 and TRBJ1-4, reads DTGVSQNPRHKITKRGQNVTFRCDPISEHNRLYWYRQTLGQGPEFLTYFQNEAQLEKSRLLSDRFSAERPKGSFSTLEIQRTEQGDSAMYLCASSLPGEGEKLFFGSGTQLSVL.

The CDR3 DNA reads as TGCGCCAGCAGCTTGGCCTCTTCTAGGACTAGTTGGGCAGATACGCAGTATTTT. Protein product: CASSLASSRTSWADTQYF. J is TRBJ2-3 and V is TRBV5-1; 7 positions agree with TRBD2. The trim removed 0 bases at V and 4 bases at J, leaving 14 bases unmatched. CDR1 is SGHRS, CDR2 YFSETQ, per germline. This CDR3 comprises 18 residues.

The CDR3 coding sequence is TGTGCCAGCAGCGCGTTCAGGGCGGGAGTGGGTACCGGGGAGCTGTTTTTT. This encodes CASSAFRAGVGTGELFF. J is TRBJ2-2 and V is TRBV2, with 7 positions matching TRBD2. The CDR3 has 17 amino acids. Germline V gives CDR1 SNHLY, CDR2 FYNNEI. V dropped 6 bases and J dropped 5; count of bases not matched to a gene: 15.